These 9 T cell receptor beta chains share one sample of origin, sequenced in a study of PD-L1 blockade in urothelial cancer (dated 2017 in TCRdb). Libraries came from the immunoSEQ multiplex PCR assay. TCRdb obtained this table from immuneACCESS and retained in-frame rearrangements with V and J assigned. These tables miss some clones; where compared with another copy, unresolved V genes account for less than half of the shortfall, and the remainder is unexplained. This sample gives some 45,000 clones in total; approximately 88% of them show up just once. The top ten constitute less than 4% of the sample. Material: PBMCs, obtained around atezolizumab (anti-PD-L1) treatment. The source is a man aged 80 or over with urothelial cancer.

CDR3 bases: TGTGCCAGTAGTATCACCGGGAGGAGAGGCAATCAGCCCCAGCATTTT. Translated: CASSITGRRGNQPQHF. The rearrangement joins TRBV19 to TRBJ1-5; no definite D call. This CDR3 region has 16 residues. Trimming stripped 3 bases from V and 2 bases from J, with 14 bases between. In germline, CDR1 is LNHDA, CDR2 SQIVND (reference sequence).

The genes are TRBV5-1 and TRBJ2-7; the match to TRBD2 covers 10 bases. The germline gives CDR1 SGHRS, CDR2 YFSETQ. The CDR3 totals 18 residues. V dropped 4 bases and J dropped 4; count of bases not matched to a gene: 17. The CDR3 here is CASSTAPGTSERVYEQYF. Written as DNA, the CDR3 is TGCGCCAGCAGCACCGCCCCCGGGACTAGCGAGCGGGTTTACGAGCAGTACTTC.

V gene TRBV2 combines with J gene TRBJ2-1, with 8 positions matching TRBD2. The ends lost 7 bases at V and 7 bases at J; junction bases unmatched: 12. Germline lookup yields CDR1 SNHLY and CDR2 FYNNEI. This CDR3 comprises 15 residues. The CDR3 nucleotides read TGTGCCAGCACCAAAACTAGCGGAGGGAGGAATGAGCAGTTCTTC. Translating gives CASTKTSGGRNEQFF. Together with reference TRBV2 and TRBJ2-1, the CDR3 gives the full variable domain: EPEVTQTPSHQVTQMGQEVILRCVPISNHLYFYWYRQILGQKVEFLVSFYNNEISEKSEIFDDQFSVERPDGSNFTLKIRSTKLEDSAMYFCASTKTSGGRNEQFFGPGTRLTVL.

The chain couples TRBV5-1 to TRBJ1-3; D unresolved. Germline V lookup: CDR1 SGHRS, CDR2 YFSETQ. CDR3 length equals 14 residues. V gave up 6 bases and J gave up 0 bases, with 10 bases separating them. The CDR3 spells CASTLGGSGNTIYF. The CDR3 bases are TGCGCCAGCACGTTAGGCGGCTCTGGAAACACCATATATTTT.

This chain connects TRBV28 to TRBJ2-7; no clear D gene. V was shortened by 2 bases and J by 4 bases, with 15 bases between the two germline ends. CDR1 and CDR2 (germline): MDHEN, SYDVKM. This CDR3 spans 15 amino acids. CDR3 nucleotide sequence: TGTGCCAGCAGTTTAGGCCTCACGTCCCCTTACGAGCAGTACTTC. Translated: CASSLGLTSPYEQYF.

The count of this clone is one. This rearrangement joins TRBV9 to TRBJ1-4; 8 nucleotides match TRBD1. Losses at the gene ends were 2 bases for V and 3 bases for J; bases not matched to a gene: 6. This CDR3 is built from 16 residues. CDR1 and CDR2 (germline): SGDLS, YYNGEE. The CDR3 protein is CASSVGLQGANEKLFF. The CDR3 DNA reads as TGTGCCAGCAGCGTTGGCTTACAGGGGGCTAATGAAAAACTGTTTTTT.

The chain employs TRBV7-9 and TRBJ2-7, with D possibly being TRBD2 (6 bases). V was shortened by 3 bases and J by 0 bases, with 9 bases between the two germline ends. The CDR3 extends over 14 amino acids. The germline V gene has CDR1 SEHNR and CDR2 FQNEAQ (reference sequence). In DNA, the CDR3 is TGTGCCAGCAGCTTTACGACTAGCTCCTACGAGCAGTACTTC. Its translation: CASSFTTSSYEQYF.

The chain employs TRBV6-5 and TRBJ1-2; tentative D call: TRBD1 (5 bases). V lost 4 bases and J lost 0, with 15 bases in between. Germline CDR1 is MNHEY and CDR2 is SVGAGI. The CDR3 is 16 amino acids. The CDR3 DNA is TGTGCCAGCAGTTCCTGGGGCGCCTTAGCTAACTATGGCTACACCTTC. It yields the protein CASSSWGALANYGYTF.

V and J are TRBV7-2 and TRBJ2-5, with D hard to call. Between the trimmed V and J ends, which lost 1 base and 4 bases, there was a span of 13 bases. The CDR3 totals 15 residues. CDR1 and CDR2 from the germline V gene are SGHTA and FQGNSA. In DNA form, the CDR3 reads TGTGCCAGCAGCTTAGACCCTAGTCGGTTAGAGACCCAGTACTTC. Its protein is CASSLDPSRLETQYF.